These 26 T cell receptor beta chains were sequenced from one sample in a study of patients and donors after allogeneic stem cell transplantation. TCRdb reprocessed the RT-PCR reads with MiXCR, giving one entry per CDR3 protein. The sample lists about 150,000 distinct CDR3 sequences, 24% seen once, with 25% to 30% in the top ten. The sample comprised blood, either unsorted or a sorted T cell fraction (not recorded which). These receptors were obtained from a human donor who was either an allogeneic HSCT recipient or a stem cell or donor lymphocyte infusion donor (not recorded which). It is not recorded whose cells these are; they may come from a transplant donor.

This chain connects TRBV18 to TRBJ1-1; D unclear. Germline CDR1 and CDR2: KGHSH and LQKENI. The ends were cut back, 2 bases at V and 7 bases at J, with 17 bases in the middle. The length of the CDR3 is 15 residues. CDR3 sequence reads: CASSPFPGAKFEAFF. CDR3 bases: TGTGCCAGCTCACCATTCCCAGGAGCAAAGTTTGAAGCTTTCTTT.

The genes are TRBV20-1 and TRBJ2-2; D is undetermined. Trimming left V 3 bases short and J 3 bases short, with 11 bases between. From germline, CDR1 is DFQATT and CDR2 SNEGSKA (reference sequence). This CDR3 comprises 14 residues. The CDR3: CSASYSEHTGELFF. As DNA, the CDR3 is TGCAGTGCTAGTTATTCAGAACACACCGGGGAGCTGTTTTTT.

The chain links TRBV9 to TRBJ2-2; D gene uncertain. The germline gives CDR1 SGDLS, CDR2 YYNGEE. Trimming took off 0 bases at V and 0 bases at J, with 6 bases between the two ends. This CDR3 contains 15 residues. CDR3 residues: CASSVELPNTGELFF. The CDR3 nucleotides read TGTGCCAGCAGCGTAGAACTTCCGAACACCGGGGAGCTGTTTTTT.

This chain's CDR3 is CASRVGGLRGNTEAFF. The CDR3 region has the DNA TGTGCCAGCAGGGTTGGGGGGCTCAGGGGGAACACTGAAGCTTTCTTT. The chain recombines TRBV12-3 or TRBV12-4 with TRBJ1-1; D possibly corresponds to TRBD1 (6 bases). The CDR3 spans 16 residues. V was cut by 6 bases and J by 1 base, with 18 bases left in between.

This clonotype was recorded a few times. In DNA form, the CDR3 reads TGTGCTAGTGGCAGTACGGACACTGAAGCTTTCTTT. Protein sequence: CASGSTDTEAFF. V gene TRBV12-5 combines with J gene TRBJ1-1; D gene uncertain. Between the trimmed V and J ends, which lost 6 bases and 3 bases, there was a span of 8 bases. Germline CDR1 and CDR2: LGHNT and FRNRAP. The CDR3 contains 12 residues.

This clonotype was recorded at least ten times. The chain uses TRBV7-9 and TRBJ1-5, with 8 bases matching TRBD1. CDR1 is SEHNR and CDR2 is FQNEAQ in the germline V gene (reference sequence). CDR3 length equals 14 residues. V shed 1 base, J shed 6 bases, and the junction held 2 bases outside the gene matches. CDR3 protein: CASSLGTGSQPQHF. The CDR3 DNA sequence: TGTGCCAGCAGCTTAGGGACAGGGAGTCAGCCCCAGCATTTT.

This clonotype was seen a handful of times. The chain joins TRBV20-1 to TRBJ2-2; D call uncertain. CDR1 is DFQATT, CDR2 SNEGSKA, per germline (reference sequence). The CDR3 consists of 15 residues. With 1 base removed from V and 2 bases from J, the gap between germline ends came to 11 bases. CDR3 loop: CSARGGRLNTGELFF. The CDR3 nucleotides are TGCAGTGCTAGAGGTGGCCGCCTTAACACCGGGGAGCTGTTTTTT.

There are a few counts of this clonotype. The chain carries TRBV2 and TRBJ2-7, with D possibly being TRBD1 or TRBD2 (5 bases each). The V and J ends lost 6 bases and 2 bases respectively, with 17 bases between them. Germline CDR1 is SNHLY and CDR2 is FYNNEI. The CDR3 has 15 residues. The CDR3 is CASRLERVGAYEQYF. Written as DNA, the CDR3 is TGTGCCAGCAGACTGGAGAGGGTAGGGGCCTACGAGCAGTACTTC.

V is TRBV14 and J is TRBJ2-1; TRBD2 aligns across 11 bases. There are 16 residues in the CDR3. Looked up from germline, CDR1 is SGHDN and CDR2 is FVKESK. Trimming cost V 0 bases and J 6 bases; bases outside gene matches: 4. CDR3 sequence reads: CASSQELAGVGNEQFF. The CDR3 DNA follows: TGTGCCAGCAGCCAAGAACTAGCGGGAGTTGGCAATGAGCAGTTCTTC.

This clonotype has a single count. CDR3 in amino acids: CSARLDRSYEQYF. The CDR3 region has the DNA TGCAGTGCTAGGTTGGACAGGTCCTACGAGCAGTACTTC. V and J are TRBV20-1 and TRBJ2-7, with 7 bases matching TRBD1. The J segment lost 1 base and the V segment lost 3 bases, leaving 3 bases of the junction unmatched. The CDR3 is 13 residues long. The V gene's germline CDR1 is DFQATT and CDR2 SNEGSKA (reference sequence).

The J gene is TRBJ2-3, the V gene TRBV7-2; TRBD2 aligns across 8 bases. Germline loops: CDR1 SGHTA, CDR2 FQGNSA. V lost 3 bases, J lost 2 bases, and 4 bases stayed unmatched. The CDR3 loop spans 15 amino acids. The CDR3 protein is CASSLSGGDTDTQYF. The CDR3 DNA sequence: TGTGCCAGCAGCTTGAGCGGGGGAGACACAGATACGCAGTATTTT.

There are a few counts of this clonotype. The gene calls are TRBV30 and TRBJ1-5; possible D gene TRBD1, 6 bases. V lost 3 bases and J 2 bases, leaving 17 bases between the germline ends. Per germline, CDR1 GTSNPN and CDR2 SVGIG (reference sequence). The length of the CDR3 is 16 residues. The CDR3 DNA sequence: TGTGCCTGGAGACCTCCCCCCGGGGGCCGCAATCAGCCCCAGCATTTT. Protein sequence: CAWRPPPGGRNQPQHF.

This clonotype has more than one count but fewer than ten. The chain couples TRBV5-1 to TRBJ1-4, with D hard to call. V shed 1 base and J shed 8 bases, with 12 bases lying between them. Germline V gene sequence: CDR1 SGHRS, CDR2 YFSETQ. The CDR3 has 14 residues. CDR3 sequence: CASSLRLPEEKLFF. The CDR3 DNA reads TGCGCCAGCAGCTTGCGGCTCCCGGAGGAAAAACTGTTTTTT.

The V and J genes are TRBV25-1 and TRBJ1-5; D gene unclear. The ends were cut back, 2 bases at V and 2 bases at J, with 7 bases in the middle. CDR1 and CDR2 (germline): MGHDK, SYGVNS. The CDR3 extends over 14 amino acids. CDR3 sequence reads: CASSEGGGNQPQHF. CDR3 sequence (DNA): TGTGCCAGCAGTGAAGGCGGAGGCAATCAGCCCCAGCATTTT. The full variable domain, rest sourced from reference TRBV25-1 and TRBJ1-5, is EADIYQTPRYLVIGTGKKITLECSQTMGHDKMYWYQQDPGMELHLIHYSYGVNSTEKGDLSSESTVSRIRTEHFPLTLESARPSHTSQYLCASSEGGGNQPQHFGDGTRLSIL.

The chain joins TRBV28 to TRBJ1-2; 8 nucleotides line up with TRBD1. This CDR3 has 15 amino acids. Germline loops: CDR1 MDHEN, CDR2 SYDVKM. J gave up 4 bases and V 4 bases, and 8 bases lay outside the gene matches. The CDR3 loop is CASSSPGTGGYGYTF. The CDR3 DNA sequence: TGTGCCAGCAGTTCCCCCGGGACAGGAGGCTATGGCTACACCTTC.

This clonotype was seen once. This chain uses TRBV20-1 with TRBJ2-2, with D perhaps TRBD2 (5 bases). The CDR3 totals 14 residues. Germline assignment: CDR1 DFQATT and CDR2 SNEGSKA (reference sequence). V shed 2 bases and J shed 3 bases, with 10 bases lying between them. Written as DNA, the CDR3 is TGCAGTGCTAGACGACTGGGAGACACCGGGGAGCTGTTTTTT. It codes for CSARRLGDTGELFF.

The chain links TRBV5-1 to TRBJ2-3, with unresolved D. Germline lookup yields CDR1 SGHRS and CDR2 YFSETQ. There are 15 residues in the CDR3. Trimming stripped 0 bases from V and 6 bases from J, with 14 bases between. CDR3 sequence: CASSLVGKGSDTQYF. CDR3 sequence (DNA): TGCGCCAGCAGCTTGGTTGGAAAGGGCTCGGATACGCAGTATTTT.

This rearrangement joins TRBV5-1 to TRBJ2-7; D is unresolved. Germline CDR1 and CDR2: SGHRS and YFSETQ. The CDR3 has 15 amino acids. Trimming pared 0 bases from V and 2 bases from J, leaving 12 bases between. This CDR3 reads CASSLVRAIPYEQYF. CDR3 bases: TGCGCCAGCAGCTTGGTTCGAGCGATACCCTACGAGCAGTACTTC.

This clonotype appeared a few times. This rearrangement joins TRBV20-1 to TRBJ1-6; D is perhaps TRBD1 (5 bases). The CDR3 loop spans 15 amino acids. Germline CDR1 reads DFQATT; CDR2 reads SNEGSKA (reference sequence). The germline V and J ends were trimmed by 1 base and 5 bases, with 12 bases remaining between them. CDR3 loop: CSARGSGTDNSPLHF. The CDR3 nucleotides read TGCAGTGCTAGAGGATCCGGGACGGATAATTCACCCCTCCACTTT.

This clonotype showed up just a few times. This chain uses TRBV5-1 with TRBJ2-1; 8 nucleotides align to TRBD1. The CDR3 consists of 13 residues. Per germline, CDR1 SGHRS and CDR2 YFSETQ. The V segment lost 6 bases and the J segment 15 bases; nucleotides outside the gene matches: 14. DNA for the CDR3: TGCGCCAGCACCGATCAGGGGGCGCAGGCAACGTTCTTC. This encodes CASTDQGAQATFF.

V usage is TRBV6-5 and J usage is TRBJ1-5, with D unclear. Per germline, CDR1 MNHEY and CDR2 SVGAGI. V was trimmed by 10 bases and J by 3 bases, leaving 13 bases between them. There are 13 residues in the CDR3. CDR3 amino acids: CAKGLGSNQPQHF. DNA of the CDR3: TGTGCCAAAGGTTTGGGGTCCAATCAGCCCCAGCATTTT.

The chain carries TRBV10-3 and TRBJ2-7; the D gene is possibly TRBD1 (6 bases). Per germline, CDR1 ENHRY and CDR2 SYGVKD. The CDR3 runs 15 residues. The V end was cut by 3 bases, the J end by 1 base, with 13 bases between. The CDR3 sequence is CAISDWTEGSYEQYF. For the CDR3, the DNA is TGTGCCATCAGTGATTGGACAGAGGGTTCCTACGAGCAGTACTTC.

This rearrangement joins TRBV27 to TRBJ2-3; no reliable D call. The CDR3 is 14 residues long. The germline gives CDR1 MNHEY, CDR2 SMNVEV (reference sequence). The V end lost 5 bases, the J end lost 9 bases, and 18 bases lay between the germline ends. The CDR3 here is CASSTKTRSETQYF. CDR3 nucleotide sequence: TGTGCCAGCAGTACAAAGACACGCTCCGAGACGCAGTATTTT.

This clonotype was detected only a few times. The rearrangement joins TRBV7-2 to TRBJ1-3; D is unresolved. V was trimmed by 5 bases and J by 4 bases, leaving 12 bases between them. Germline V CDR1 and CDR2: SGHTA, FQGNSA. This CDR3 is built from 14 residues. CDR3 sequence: CASSDGAMGNTIYF. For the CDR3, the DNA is TGTGCCAGCAGCGACGGAGCGATGGGAAACACCATATATTTT.

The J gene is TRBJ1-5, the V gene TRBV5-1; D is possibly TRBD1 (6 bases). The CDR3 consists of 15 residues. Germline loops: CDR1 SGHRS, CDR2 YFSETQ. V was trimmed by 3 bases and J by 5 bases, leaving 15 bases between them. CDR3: CASSSTGMFDQPQHF. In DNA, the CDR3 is TGCGCCAGCAGCTCAACAGGGATGTTCGATCAGCCCCAGCATTTT. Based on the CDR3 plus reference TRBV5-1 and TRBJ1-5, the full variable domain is KAGVTQTPRYLIKTRGQQVTLSCSPISGHRSVSWYQQTPGQGLQFLFEYFSETQRNKGNFPGRFSGRQFSNSRSEMNVSTLELGDSALYLCASSSTGMFDQPQHFGDGTRLSIL.

The CDR3 nucleotides are TGTGCCAGCAGTCCAACAGGGCACATCCTCGAAAACAATGAAAAACTGTTTTTT. This gives the protein CASSPTGHILENNEKLFF. The chain employs TRBV7-9 and TRBJ1-4; possible D gene TRBD1, 6 bases. Germline V lookup: CDR1 SEHNR, CDR2 FQNEAQ (reference sequence). There are 18 residues in the CDR3. V lost 6 bases, J lost 5 bases, and 25 bases lay in between.